This T cell receptor (beta chain) was documented in a study of OX40 agonist ivuxolimab in advanced cancers. In terms of the full investigation: Ivuxolimab was a fully human IgG2 agonistic monoclonal antibody targeting the costimulatory receptor OX40 (CD134). Partial responses were achieved by three dose-escalation patients, of whom one had hepatocellular carcinoma and two had cutaneous melanoma. The dose-escalation cohort was roughly 80% male with a mean age of 60 years, ranging from about 23 to 85. Intravenous ivuxolimab was administered to patients every 2 weeks at six dose levels: 0.01, 0.1, 0.3, 1.5, 3 and 10 mg/kg. Patients were allowed to have had prior anti-PD-1, anti-PD-L1 or anti-CTLA-4 therapy, and around 37% of the dose-escalation patients had previously received checkpoint inhibitors. Among the roughly 50 dose-escalation patients, some 20 had hepatocellular carcinoma, approximately 15 melanoma, 9 renal cell carcinoma and 9 head and neck cancer. Peripheral TCRbeta sequencing was intended to test whether TCR sequence diversity was altered and clonal T-cell expansion was caused by ivuxolimab. The paper describes the monotherapy dose-escalation part (N of about 52 patients) of the phase I trial of ivuxolimab. What the research found in general, with its limitations: Clonal expansion of both CD4+ and CD8+ blood T cells was observed from baseline to week 6 at doses 0.1 to 3.0 mg/kg. In partial responders in the 0.1-3.0 mg/kg groups, normalized peripheral clonal expansion was found to be among the lowest, especially among CD8+ T cells. Which antigens the clonally expanded peripheral T cells were specific for was not determined. On average, CD8+ T cells showed more expanded clones than CD4+ T cells after ivuxolimab. Low levels of normalized T-cell clonal expansion were also seen in some nonresponding patients.

Taken from the germline V gene (reference sequence), the CDR1 and CDR2 loops are LNHDA and SQIVND. V drops 1 base and J drops 2 bases, leaving 8 bases in between. The CDR3, from cysteine to phenylalanine, totals 14 residues. The entry retains the CDR3 DNA only, 42 bases that are in frame from base 1. Genomic DNA was extracted from sorted cells for sequencing of the TCRbeta CDR3 region. The immunoSEQ Assay was used for sequencing of TCRbeta CDR3 regions. Here the immuneACCESS table is served through TCRdb, limited to in-frame sequences with V and J called. Missing clones are a known gap in these copies; in checked studies unresolved V genes cover under half, and the rest lacks a known reason. The sample data list nearly 80,000 clones, and 91% of these were observed just once. More than 5.5% of the sample goes to the ten largest clones. The trial excluded patients who had a history of autoimmune disease or who were on systemic immunosuppression. Peripheral blood for TCR sequencing was collected from all dose cohorts at baseline, on cycle 4 day 1, and on cycle 7 day 1. The samples were taken from a phase I, first-in-human, multicenter, open-label dose-escalation trial of ivuxolimab. Adults with locally advanced or metastatic melanoma, renal cell carcinoma, hepatocellular carcinoma or head and neck squamous cell carcinoma were enrolled in the trial. Before TCR sequencing, CD4+ T cells and CD8+ T cells were sorted from peripheral blood as separate populations.

This clone has a single count. Its cognate antigen has yet to be identified. No much larger clone is present one base from it, and per-base qualities are unavailable. The chain joins TRBV19 to TRBJ1-2, with the identity of the D gene unclear. Sequences were derived from CD4+ or CD8+ T cells sorted from blood, sampled in a trial of the OX40 agonist ivuxolimab. This receptor was obtained from an adult with an advanced solid tumor such as melanoma, head and neck, liver or kidney cancer. The CDR3 has the sequence CASSIGWQNYGYTF. The nucleotides are TGTGCCAGTAGTATAGGGTGGCAGAACTATGGCTACACCTTC.